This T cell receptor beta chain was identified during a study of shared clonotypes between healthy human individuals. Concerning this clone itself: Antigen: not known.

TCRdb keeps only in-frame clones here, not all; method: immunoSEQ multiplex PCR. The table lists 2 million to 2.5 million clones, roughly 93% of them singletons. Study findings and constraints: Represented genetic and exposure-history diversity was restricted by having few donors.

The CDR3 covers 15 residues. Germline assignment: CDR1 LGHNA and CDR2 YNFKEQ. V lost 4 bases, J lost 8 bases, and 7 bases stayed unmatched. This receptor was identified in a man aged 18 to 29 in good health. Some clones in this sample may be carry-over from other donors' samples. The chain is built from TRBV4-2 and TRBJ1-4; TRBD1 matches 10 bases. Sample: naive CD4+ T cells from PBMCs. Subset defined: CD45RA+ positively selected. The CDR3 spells CASSPRQGAGEKLFF. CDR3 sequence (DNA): TGTGCCAGCAGCCCGCGACAGGGGGCCGGAGAAAAACTGTTTTTT.